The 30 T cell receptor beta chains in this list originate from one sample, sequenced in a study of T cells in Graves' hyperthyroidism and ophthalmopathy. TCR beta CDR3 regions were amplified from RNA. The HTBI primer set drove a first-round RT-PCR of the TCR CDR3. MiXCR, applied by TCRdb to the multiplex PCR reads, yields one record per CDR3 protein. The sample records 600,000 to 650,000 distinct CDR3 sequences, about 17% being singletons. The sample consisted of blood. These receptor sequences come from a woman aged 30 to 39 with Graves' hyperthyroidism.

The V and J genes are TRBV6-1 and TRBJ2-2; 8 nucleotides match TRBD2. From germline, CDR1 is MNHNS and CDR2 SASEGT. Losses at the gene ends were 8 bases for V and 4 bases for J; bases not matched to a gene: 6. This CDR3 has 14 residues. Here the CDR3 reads CASSRGGSTGELFF. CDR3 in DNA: TGTGCCAGCTCTCGGGGGGGAAGCACCGGGGAGCTGTTTTTT.

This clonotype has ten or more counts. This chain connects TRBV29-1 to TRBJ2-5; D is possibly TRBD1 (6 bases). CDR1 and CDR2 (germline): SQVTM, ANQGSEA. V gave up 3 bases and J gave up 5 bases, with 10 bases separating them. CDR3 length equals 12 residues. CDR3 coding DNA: TGCAGCGTTGATGCAGGGGAGGAGACCCAGTACTTC. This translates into CSVDAGEETQYF.

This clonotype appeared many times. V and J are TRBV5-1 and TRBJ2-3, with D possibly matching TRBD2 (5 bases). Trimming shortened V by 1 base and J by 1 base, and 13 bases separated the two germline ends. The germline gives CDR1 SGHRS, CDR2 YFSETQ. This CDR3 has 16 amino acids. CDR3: CASSLYGLAGTDTQYF. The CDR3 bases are TGCGCCAGCAGCTTGTACGGGCTAGCCGGCACAGATACGCAGTATTTT.

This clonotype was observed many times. Here the CDR3 DNA reads TGTGCCAGCACTTTGAGGGGGCACCCTAGCAATCAGCCCCAGCATTTT. Its translation is CASTLRGHPSNQPQHF. The V and J genes are TRBV28 and TRBJ1-5; TRBD1 matches 7 bases. J lost 0 bases, V lost 7 bases, and 9 bases had no gene match. This CDR3 is 16 amino acids long. CDR1 MDHEN and CDR2 SYDVKM come from the germline V gene.

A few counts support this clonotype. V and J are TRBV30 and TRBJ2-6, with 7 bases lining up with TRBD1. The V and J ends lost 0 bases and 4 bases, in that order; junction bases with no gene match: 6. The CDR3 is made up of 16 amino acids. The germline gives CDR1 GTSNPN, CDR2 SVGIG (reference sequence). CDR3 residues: CAWSVKGQLGANVLTF. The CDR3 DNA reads TGTGCCTGGAGTGTAAAGGGACAGCTCGGGGCCAACGTCCTGACTTTC.

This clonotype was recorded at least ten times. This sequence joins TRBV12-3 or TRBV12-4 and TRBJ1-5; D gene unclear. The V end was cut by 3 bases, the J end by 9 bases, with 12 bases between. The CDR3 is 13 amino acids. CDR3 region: CASSLGGFTPQHF. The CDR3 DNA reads TGTGCCAGCAGTTTGGGCGGATTCACGCCCCAGCATTTT.

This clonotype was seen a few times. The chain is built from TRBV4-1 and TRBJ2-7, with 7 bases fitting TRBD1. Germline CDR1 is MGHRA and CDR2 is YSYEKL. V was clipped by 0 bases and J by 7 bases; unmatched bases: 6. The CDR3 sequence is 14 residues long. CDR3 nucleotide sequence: TGCGCCAGCAGCCAAGATAGGGGACAGAGGGAGCAGTACTTC. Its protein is CASSQDRGQREQYF.

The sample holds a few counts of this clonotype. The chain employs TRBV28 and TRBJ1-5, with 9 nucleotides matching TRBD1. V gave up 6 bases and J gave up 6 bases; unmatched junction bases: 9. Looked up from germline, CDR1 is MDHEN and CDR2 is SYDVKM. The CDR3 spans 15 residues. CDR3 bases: TGTGCCAGCAGCTCCGGGACAGGGTTGCTTCAGCCCCAGCATTTT. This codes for CASSSGTGLLQPQHF.

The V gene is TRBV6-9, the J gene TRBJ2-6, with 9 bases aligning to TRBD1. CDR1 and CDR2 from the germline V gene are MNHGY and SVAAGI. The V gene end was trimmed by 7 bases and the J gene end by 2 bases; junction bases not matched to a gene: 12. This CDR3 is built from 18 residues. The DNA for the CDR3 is TGTGCCAGCACGACCTTCGACAGGGGGAGAGCTGGGGCCAACGTCCTGACTTTC. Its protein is CASTTFDRGRAGANVLTF.

The CDR3 spells CASRFYRDTSSDSNQPQHF. CDR3 DNA sequence: TGTGCCAGCAGATTCTACCGGGACACCTCCTCTGATAGCAATCAGCCCCAGCATTTT. The J gene is TRBJ1-5, the V gene TRBV25-1; D is perhaps TRBD1 (6 bases). V was shortened by 6 bases and J by 0 bases, with 24 bases between the two germline ends. Germline V lookup: CDR1 MGHDK, CDR2 SYGVNS. This CDR3 comprises 19 residues. Using reference TRBV25-1 and TRBJ1-5 for the parts outside the CDR3, the full variable domain is EADIYQTPRYLVIGTGKKITLECSQTMGHDKMYWYQQDPGMELHLIHYSYGVNSTEKGDLSSESTVSRIRTEHFPLTLESARPSHTSQYLCASRFYRDTSSDSNQPQHFGDGTRLSIL.

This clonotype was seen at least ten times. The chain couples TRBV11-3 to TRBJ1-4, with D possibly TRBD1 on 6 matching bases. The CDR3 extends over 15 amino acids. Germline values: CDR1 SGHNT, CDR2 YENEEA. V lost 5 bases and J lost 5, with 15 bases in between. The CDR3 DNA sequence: TGTGCCAGCAGCACCCGGACAGTAAAGAATGAAAAACTGTTTTTT. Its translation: CASSTRTVKNEKLFF.

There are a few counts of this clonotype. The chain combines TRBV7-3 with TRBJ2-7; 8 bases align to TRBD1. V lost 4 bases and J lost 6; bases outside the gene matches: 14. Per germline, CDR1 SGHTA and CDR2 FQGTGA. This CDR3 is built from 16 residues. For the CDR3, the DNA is TGTGCCAGCAGCTCACTCGACAGGGGCCTGATCTCCGAGCAGTACTTC. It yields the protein CASSSLDRGLISEQYF. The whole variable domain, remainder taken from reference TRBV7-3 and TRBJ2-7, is GAGVSQTPSNKVTEKGKYVELRCDPISGHTALYWYRQSLGQGPEFLIYFQGTGAADDSGLPNDRFFAVRPEGSVSTLKIQRTERGDSAVYLCASSSLDRGLISEQYFGPGTRLTVT.

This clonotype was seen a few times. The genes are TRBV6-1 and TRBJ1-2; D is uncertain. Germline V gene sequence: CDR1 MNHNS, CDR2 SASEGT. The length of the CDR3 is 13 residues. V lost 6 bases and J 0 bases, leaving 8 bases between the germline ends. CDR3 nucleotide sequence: TGTGCCAGCAGAGTAGACTCTAACTATGGCTACACCTTC. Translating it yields CASRVDSNYGYTF.

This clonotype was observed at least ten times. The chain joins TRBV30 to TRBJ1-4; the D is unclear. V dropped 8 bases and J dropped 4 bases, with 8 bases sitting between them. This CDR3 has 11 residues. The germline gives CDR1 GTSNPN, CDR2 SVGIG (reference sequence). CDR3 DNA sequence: TGTGCCGGGTACCTTAATGAAAAACTGTTTTTT. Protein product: CAGYLNEKLFF. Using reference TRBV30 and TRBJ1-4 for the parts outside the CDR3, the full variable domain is SQTIHQWPATLVQPVGSPLSLECTVEGTSNPNLYWYRQAAGRGLQLLFYSVGIGQISSEVPQNLSASRPQDRQFILSSKKLLLSDSGFYLCAGYLNEKLFFGSGTQLSVL.

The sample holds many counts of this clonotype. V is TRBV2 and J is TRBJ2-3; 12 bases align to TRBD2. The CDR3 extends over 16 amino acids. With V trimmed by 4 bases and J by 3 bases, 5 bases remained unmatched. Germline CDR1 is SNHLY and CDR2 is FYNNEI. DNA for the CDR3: TGTGCCAGCAGTGTCTTCCTAGCGGGAGGGACAGATACGCAGTATTTT. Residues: CASSVFLAGGTDTQYF.

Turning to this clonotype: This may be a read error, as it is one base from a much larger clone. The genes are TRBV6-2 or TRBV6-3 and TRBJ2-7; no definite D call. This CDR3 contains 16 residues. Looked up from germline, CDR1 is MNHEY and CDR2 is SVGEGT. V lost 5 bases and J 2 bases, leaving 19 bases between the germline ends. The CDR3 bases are TGTGCCAGCAGTCACGAAGGCTACCAGGTTACCTACGAGCAGTACTTC. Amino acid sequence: CASSHEGYQVTYEQYF.

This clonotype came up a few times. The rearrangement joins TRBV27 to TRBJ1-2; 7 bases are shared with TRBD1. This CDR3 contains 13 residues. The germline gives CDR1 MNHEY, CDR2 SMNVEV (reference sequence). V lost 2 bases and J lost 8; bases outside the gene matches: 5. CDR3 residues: CASSLDRVGGYTF. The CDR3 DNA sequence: TGTGCCAGCAGTTTAGACAGGGTTGGAGGCTACACCTTC.

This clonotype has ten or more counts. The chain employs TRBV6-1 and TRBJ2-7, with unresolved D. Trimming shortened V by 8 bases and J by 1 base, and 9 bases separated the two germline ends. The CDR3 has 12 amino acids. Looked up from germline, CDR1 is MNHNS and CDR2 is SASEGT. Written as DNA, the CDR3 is TGTGCCAGCCGGACCGTTTCCTACGAGCAGTACTTC. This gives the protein CASRTVSYEQYF.

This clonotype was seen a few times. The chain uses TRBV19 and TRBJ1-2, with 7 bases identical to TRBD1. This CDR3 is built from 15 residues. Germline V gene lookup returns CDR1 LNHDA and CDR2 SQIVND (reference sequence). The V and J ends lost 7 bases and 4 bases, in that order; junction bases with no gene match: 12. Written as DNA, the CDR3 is TGTGCCAGTACCCCCAGGGGGTTATCCAGCTATGGCTACACCTTC. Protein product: CASTPRGLSSYGYTF.

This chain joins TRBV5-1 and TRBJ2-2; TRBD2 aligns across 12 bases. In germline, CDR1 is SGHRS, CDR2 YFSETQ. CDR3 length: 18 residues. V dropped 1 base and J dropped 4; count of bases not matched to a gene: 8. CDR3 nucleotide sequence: TGCGCCAGCAGCTTGTTGCTAGCGGGAGGGCCTCGCACCGGGGAGCTGTTTTTT. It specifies CASSLLLAGGPRTGELFF.

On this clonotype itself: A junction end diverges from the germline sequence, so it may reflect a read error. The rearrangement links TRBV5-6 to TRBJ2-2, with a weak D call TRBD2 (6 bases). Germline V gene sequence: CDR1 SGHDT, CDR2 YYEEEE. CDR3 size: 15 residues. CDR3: CASSSPGEEAGELFF. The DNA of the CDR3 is TGTGCCAGCAGCTCGCCGGGAGAGGAGGCCGGCGAGCTGTTTTTT. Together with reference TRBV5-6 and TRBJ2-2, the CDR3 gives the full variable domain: DAGVTQSPTHLIKTRGQQVTLRCSPKSGHDTVSWYQQALGQGPQFIFQYYEEEERQRGNFPDRFSGHQFPNYSSELNVNALLLGDSALYLCASSSPGEEAGELFFGEGSRLTVL.

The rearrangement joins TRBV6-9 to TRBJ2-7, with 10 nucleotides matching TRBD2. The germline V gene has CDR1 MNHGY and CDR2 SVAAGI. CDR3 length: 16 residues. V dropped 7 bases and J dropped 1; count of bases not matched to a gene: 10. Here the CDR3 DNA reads TGTGCCAGCATTTCCCTAGCGGGAGAGGAATCCTACGAGCAGTACTTC. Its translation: CASISLAGEESYEQYF.

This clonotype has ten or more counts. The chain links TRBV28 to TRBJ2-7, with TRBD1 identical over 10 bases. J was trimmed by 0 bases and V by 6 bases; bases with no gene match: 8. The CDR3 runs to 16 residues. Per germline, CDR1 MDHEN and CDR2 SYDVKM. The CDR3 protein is CASSSLRDRGSYEQYF. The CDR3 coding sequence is TGTGCCAGCAGCAGCCTCCGGGACAGGGGCTCCTACGAGCAGTACTTC. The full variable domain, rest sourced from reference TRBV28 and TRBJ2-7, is DVKVTQSSRYLVKRTGEKVFLECVQDMDHENMFWYRQDPGLGLRLIYFSYDVKMKEKGDIPEGYSVSREKKERFSLILESASTNQTSMYLCASSSLRDRGSYEQYFGPGTRLTVT.

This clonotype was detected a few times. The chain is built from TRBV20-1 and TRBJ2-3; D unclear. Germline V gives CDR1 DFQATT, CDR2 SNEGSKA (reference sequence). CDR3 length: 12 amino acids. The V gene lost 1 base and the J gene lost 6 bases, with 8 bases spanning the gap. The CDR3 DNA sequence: TGCAGTGCTAGAGTCGTGGTTGATACGCAGTATTTT. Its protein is CSARVVVDTQYF.

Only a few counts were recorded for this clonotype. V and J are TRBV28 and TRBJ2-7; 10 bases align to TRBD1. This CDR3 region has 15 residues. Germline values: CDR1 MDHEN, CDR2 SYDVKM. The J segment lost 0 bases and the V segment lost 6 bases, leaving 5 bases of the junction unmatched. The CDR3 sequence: CASSTRDRGSYEQYF. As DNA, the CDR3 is TGTGCCAGCAGCACCCGGGACAGGGGCTCCTACGAGCAGTACTTC.

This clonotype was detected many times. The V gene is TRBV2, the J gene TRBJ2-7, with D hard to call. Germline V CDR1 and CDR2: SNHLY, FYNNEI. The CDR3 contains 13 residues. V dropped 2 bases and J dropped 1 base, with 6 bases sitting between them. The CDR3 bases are TGTGCCAGCAGTGAATTCGTGTCCTACGAGCAGTACTTC. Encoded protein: CASSEFVSYEQYF.

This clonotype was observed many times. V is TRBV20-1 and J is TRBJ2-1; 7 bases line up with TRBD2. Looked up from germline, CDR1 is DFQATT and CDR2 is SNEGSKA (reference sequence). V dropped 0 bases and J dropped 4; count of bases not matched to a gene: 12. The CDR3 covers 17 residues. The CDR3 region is CSARELAQSVTYNEQFF. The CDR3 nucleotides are TGCAGTGCTAGAGAACTAGCGCAGTCTGTTACTTACAATGAGCAGTTCTTC.

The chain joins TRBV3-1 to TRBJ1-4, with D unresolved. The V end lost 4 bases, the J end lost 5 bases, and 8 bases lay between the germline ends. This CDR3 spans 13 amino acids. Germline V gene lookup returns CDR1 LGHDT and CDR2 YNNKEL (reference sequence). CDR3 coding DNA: TGTGCCAGCAGCCCTATAGGAAATGAAAAACTGTTTTTT. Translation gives CASSPIGNEKLFF.

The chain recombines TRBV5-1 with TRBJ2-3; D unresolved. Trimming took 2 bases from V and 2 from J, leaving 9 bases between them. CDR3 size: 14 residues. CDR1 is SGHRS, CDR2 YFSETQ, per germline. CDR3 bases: TGCGCCAGCAGCTTAAAAGATTACACAGATACGCAGTATTTT. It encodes CASSLKDYTDTQYF.

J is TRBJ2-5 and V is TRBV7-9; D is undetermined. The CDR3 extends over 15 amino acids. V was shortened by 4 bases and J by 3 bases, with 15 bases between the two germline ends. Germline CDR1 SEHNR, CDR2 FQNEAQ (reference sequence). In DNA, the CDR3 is TGTGCCAGCAGCTCCCCTTTCAGGCTCAAAGAGACCCAGTACTTC. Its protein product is CASSSPFRLKETQYF.